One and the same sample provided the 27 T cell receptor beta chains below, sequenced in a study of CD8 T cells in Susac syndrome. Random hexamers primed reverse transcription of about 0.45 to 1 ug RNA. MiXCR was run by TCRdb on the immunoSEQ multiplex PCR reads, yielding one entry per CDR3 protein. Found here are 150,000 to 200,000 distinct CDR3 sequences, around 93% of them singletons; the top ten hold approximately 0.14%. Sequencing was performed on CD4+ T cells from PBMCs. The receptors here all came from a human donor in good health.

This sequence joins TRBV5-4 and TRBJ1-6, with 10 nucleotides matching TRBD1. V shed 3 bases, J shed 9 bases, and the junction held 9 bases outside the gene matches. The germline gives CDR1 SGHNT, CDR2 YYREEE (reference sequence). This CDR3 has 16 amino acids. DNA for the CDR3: TGTGCCAGCAGCTCTACATCCGGGACAGGGGCTTCACCCCTCCACTTT. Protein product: CASSSTSGTGASPLHF.

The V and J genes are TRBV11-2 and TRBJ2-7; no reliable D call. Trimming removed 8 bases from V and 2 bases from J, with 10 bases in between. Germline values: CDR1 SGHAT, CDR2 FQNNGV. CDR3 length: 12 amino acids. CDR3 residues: CASGPGTYEQYF. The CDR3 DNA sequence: TGTGCCAGCGGACCTGGGACCTACGAGCAGTACTTC.

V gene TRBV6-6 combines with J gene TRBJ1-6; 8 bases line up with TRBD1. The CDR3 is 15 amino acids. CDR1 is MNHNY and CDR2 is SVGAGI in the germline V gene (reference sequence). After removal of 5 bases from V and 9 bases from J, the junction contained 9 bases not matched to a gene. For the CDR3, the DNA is TGTGCCAGCAGTGCGCCACAGGGGGTGCGTTCACCCCTCCACTTT. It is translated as CASSAPQGVRSPLHF.

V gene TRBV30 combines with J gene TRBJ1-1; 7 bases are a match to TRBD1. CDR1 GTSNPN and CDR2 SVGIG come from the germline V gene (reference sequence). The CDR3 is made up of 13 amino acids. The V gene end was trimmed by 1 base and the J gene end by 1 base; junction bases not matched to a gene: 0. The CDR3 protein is CAWSGTGNTEAFF. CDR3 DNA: TGTGCCTGGAGTGGGACAGGGAACACTGAAGCTTTCTTT.

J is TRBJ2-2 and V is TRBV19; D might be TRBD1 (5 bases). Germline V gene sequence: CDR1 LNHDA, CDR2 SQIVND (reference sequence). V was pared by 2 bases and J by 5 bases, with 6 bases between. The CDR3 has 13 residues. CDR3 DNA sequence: TGTGCCAGTAGTATAAGGGGAACCGGGGAGCTGTTTTTT. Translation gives CASSIRGTGELFF.

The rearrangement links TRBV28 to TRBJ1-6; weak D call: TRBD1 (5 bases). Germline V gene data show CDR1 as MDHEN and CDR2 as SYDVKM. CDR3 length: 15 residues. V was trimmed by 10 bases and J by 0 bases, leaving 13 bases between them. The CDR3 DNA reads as TGTGCCACCCTCGAGGGGAGCTCCTATAATTCACCCCTCCACTTT. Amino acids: CATLEGSSYNSPLHF.

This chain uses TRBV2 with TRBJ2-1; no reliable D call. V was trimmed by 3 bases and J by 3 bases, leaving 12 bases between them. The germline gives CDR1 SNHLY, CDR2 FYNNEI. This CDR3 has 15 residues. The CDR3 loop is CASSDLAPVYNEQFF. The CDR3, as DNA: TGTGCCAGCAGTGACTTGGCCCCCGTCTACAATGAGCAGTTCTTC.

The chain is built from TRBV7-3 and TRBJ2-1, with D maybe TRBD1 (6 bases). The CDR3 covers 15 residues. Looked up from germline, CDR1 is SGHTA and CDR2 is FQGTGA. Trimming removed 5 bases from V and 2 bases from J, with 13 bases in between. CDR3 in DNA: TGTGCCAGCAGCCCTCAGCCAGGGGCCTACAATGAGCAGTTCTTC. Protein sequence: CASSPQPGAYNEQFF.

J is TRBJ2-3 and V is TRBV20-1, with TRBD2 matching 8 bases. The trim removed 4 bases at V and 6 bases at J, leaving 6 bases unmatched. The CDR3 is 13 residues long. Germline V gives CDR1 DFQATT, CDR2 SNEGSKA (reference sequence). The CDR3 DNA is TGCAGTGCTAACGGACTAGCTGGGGATACGCAGTATTTT. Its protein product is CSANGLAGDTQYF.

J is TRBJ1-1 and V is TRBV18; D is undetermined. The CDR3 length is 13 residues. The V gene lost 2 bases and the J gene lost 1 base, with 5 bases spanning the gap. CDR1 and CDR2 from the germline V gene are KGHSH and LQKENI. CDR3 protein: CASSPYQNTEAFF. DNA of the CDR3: TGTGCCAGCTCACCATACCAGAACACTGAAGCTTTCTTT. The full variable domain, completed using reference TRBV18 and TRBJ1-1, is NAGVMQNPRHLVRRRGQEARLRCSPMKGHSHVYWYRQLPEEGLKFMVYLQKENIIDESGMPKERFSAEFPKEGPSILRIQQVVRGDSAAYFCASSPYQNTEAFFGQGTRLTVV.

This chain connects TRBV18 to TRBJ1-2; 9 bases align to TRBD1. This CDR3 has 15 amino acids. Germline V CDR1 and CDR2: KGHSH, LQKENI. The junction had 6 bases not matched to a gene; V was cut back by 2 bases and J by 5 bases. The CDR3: CASSPAGQGGYGYTF. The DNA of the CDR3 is TGTGCCAGCTCACCAGCGGGACAGGGAGGGTATGGCTACACCTTC.

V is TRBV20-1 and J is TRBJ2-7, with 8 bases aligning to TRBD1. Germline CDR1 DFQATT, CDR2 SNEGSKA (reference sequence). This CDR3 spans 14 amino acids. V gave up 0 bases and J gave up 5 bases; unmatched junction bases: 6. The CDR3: CSARDPDRAHEQYF. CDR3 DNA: TGCAGTGCTAGAGATCCGGACAGGGCCCACGAGCAGTACTTC.

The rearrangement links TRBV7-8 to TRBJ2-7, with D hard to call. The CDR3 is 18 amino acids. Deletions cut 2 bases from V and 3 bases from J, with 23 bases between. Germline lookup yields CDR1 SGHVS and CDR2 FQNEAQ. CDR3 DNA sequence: TGTGCCAGCAGCTTAAAGTCAATATTAGACGTTACCTTCTACGAGCAGTACTTC. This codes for CASSLKSILDVTFYEQYF. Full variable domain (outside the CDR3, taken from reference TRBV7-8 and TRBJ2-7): GAGVSQSPRYKVAKRGQDVALRCDPISGHVSLFWYQQALGQGPEFLTYFQNEAQLDKSGLPSDRFFAERPEGSVSTLKIQRTQQEDSAVYLCASSLKSILDVTFYEQYFGPGTRLTVT.

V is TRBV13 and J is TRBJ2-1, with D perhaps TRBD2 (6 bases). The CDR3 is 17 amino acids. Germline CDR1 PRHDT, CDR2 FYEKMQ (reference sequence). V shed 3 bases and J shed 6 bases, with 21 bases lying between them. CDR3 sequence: CASSFSGGDWDVNEQFF. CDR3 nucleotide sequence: TGTGCCAGCAGCTTCTCCGGCGGGGACTGGGATGTCAATGAGCAGTTCTTC.

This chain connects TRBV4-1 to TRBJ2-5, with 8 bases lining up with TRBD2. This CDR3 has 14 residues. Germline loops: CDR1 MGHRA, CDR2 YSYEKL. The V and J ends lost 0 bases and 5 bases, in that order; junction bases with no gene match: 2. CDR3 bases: TGCGCCAGCAGCCAAGACCAGCGGGGGGAGACCCAGTACTTC. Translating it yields CASSQDQRGETQYF.

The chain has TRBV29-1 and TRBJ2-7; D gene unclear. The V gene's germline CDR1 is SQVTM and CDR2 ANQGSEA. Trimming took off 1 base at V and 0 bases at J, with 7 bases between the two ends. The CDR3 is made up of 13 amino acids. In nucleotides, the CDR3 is TGCAGCGTTGAAGGGGTCCACTCCTACGAGCAGTACTTC. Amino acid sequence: CSVEGVHSYEQYF.

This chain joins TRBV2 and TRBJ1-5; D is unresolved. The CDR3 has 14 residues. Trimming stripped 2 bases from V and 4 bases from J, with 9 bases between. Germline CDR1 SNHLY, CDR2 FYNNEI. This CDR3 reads CASSETIGNQPQHF. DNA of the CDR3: TGTGCCAGCAGTGAAACCATAGGGAATCAGCCCCAGCATTTT.

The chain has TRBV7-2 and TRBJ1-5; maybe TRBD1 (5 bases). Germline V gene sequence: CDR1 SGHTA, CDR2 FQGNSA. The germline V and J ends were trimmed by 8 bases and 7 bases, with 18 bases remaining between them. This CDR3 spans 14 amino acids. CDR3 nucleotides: TGTGCCAGCGATATTGGTGGGGCCGGACAGCCCCAGCATTTT. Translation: CASDIGGAGQPQHF.

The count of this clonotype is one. This CDR3 reads CASSFDTGELFF. CDR3 bases: TGTGCCAGCAGTTTCGACACCGGGGAGCTGTTTTTT. The chain employs TRBV12-3 or TRBV12-4 and TRBJ2-2; D remains unclear. Trimming took off 3 bases at V and 3 bases at J, with 2 bases between the two ends. The CDR3 is made up of 12 amino acids.

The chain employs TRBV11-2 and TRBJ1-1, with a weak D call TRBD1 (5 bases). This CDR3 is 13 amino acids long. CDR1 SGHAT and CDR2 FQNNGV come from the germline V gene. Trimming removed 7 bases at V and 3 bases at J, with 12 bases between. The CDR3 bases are TGTGCCAGCAACTATATAGGGGACACTGAAGCTTTCTTT. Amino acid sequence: CASNYIGDTEAFF.

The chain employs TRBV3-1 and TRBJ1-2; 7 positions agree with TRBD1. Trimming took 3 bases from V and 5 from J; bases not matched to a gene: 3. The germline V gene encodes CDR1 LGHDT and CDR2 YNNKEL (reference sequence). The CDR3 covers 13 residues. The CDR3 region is CASSHDREYGYTF. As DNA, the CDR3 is TGTGCCAGCAGCCACGACAGGGAATATGGCTACACCTTC. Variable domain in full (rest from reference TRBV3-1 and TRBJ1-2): DTAVSQTPKYLVTQMGNDKSIKCEQNLGHDTMYWYKQDSKKFLKIMFSYNNKELIINETVPNRFSPKSPDKAHLNLHINSLELGDSAVYFCASSHDREYGYTFGSGTRLTVV.

Here the CDR3 DNA reads TGCAGTGCTAGAGATCCGGCTAGCGGGTACCAAGAGACCCAGTACTTC. Encoded protein: CSARDPASGYQETQYF. The chain employs TRBV20-1 and TRBJ2-5; 8 bases map to TRBD2. This CDR3 comprises 16 residues. In germline, CDR1 is DFQATT, CDR2 SNEGSKA (reference sequence). Germline trimming cut 0 bases from V and 0 bases from J; bases unmatched to any gene: 6.

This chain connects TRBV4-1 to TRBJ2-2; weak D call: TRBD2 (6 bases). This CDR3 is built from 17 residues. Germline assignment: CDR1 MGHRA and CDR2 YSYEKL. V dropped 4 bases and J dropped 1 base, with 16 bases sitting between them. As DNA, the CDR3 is TGCGCCAGCAGCCCCCTATCGGGGCGGGGGAACACCGGGGAGCTGTTTTTT. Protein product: CASSPLSGRGNTGELFF.

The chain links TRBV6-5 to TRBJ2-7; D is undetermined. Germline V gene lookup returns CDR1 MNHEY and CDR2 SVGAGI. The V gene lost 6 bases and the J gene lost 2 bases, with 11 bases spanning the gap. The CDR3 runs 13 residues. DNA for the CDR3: TGTGCCAGCAGCCCTTTGGGTCCCTACGAGCAGTACTTC. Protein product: CASSPLGPYEQYF.

CDR3 region: CASRPSGTGFYEQYF. CDR3 nucleotides: TGCGCCAGCAGGCCCTCCGGGACAGGGTTCTACGAGCAGTACTTC. This chain links TRBV5-1 with TRBJ2-7; the match to TRBD1 covers 9 bases. The CDR3 runs to 15 residues. The germline gives CDR1 SGHRS, CDR2 YFSETQ. The V gene end was trimmed by 5 bases and the J gene end by 3 bases; junction bases not matched to a gene: 9. The variable domain in full, completed from reference TRBV5-1 and TRBJ2-7, reads KAGVTQTPRYLIKTRGQQVTLSCSPISGHRSVSWYQQTPGQGLQFLFEYFSETQRNKGNFPGRFSGRQFSNSRSEMNVSTLELGDSALYLCASRPSGTGFYEQYFGPGTRLTVT.

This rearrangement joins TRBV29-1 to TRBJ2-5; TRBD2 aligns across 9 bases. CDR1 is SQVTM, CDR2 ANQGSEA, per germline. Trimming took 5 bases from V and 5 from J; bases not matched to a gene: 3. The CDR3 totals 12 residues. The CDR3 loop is CSVRSGGETQYF. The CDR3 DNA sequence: TGCAGCGTTCGAAGCGGGGGGGAGACCCAGTACTTC.

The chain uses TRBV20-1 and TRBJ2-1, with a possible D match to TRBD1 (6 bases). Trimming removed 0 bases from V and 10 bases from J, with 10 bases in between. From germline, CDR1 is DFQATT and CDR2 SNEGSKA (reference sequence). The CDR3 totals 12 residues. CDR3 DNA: TGCAGTGCTAGAGAAGGGGGTGGGGAGCAGTTCTTC. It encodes CSAREGGGEQFF.